The 4 T cell receptor beta chains below were found in one sample sequenced in a study of blood T cell repertoires in COVID-19. Sequenced by immunoSEQ multiplex PCR; TCRdb stores in-frame clones only, minus some. The sample includes hundreds of thousands of clones, roughly 85% of them seen just once. Input material: peripheral blood. These receptors were taken from a woman between 50 and 59 years old who had recovered from COVID-19.

The chain uses TRBV7-2 and TRBJ2-7, with 7 bases aligning to TRBD1. Trimming took 5 bases from V and 4 from J; bases not matched to a gene: 8. The germline V gene encodes CDR1 SGHTA and CDR2 FQGNSA. The CDR3 contains 14 residues. Here the CDR3 reads CASSVTGQAYEQYF. DNA of the CDR3: TGTGCCAGCAGCGTGACAGGGCAGGCTTACGAGCAGTACTTC.

The chain couples TRBV6-2 or TRBV6-3 to TRBJ2-3; TRBD2 aligns across 12 bases. Germline loops: CDR1 MNHEY, CDR2 SVGEGT. V was clipped by 2 bases and J by 3 bases; unmatched bases: 12. There are 19 residues in the CDR3. The CDR3 sequence is CASSYPGRGLAGSTDTQYF. The DNA for the CDR3 is TGTGCCAGCAGTTACCCCGGCCGCGGACTAGCGGGAAGTACAGATACGCAGTATTTT.

The chain recombines TRBV28 with TRBJ1-2, with D perhaps TRBD1 (6 bases). Trimming took 2 bases from V and 1 from J, leaving 14 bases between them. This CDR3 contains 16 residues. Looked up from germline, CDR1 is MDHEN and CDR2 is SYDVKM. This CDR3 is CASSLGLAGVNYGYTF. The DNA of the CDR3 is TGTGCCAGCAGTTTAGGACTCGCAGGGGTTAACTATGGCTACACCTTC.

The chain uses TRBV5-5 and TRBJ1-1; D perhaps matches TRBD1 (5 bases). V lost 3 bases to trimming and J lost 2 bases, with 8 bases between them. The CDR3 runs 13 residues. Germline assignment: CDR1 SGHKS and CDR2 YYEKEE (reference sequence). The CDR3 loop is CASSWGRNTEAFF. The CDR3, as DNA: TGTGCCAGCAGCTGGGGCCGTAACACTGAAGCTTTCTTT.